These 28 T cell receptor beta chains originate from one sample sequenced in a study of T cell responses to AZD1222 COVID-19 vaccine. Data came from immunoSEQ multiplex PCR; TCRdb stores just in-frame clones and leaves some out. The sample contains about 110,000 clones, roughly nine tenths of which appear only once. Specimen: peripheral blood, collected on day 0 of AZD1222 vaccination. Receptors were obtained from an adult in good health.

This chain connects TRBV3-1 (or the pseudogene TRBV3-2) to TRBJ1-1; 7 nucleotides agree with TRBD1. Germline V gene lookup returns CDR1 LGHDT and CDR2 YNNKEL (reference sequence). V dropped 1 base and J dropped 5; count of bases not matched to a gene: 7. CDR3 length equals 15 residues. The CDR3: CASSQGAGGGTEAFF. CDR3 nucleotides: TGTGCCAGCAGCCAAGGCGCAGGGGGGGGAACTGAAGCTTTCTTT.

The V and J genes are TRBV5-1 and TRBJ2-1; 12 positions match TRBD2. Trimming cost V 0 bases and J 9 bases; bases outside gene matches: 4. Per the germline V gene, CDR1 is SGHRS and CDR2 is YFSETQ. The length of the CDR3 is 15 residues. The CDR3 nucleotides read TGCGCCAGCAGCTTGGGACTAGCGGGAGTCCCTGAGCAGTTCTTC. Translating gives CASSLGLAGVPEQFF.

This clone came up once. The V and J genes are TRBV5-4 and TRBJ2-2, with TRBD1 identical over 7 bases. V was clipped by 10 bases and J by 7 bases; unmatched bases: 13. CDR1 is SGHNT and CDR2 is YYREEE in the germline V gene (reference sequence). This CDR3 region has 14 residues. CDR3 DNA sequence: TGTGCCTCTCAACGACAGGGTTCGCACGGGGAGCTGTTTTTT. Protein product: CASQRQGSHGELFF.

V is TRBV11-2 and J is TRBJ1-1; D possibly corresponds to TRBD1 (5 bases). V lost 0 bases to trimming and J lost 5 bases, with 19 bases between them. The CDR3 runs to 17 residues. Germline CDR1 reads SGHAT; CDR2 reads FQNNGV. This CDR3 reads CASSLEAGRAGRTEAFF. The CDR3 DNA is TGTGCCAGCAGCTTAGAAGCGGGTAGGGCAGGGCGGACTGAAGCTTTCTTT.

This clone was recorded once. J is TRBJ1-1 and V is TRBV6-1; possibly TRBD1 for D (5 bases). Germline lookup yields CDR1 MNHNS and CDR2 SASEGT. The CDR3 has 16 residues. Deletions cut 4 bases from V and 5 bases from J, with 20 bases between. Here the CDR3 DNA reads TGTGCCAGCAGTGGAGGGGCCGGGAGAAGGAGTACTGAAGCTTTCTTT. Translation: CASSGGAGRRSTEAFF.

This chain links TRBV5-4 with TRBJ2-3, with 9 bases lining up with TRBD2. The CDR3 has 17 amino acids. Per the germline V gene, CDR1 is SGHNT and CDR2 is YYREEE (reference sequence). After removal of 4 bases from V and 1 base from J, the junction contained 10 bases not matched to a gene. The CDR3 nucleotides are TGTGCCAGCAGCCCAAGTCGTTCTAGCGGGGGCACAGATACGCAGTATTTT. Residues: CASSPSRSSGGTDTQYF.

V is TRBV7-9 and J is TRBJ2-5; 9 nucleotides align to TRBD2. V was pared by 2 bases and J by 1 base, with 5 bases of the junction left unmatched. Looked up from germline, CDR1 is SEHNR and CDR2 is FQNEAQ (reference sequence). The CDR3 loop spans 16 amino acids. In DNA form, the CDR3 reads TGTGCCAGCAGCTTAAGGCTAGCGGGACCCCAAGAGACCCAGTACTTC. Protein sequence: CASSLRLAGPQETQYF.

V and J are TRBV5-1 and TRBJ1-2, with a possible D match to TRBD1 (5 bases). Trimming shortened V by 6 bases and J by 3 bases, and 18 bases separated the two germline ends. Per the germline V gene, CDR1 is SGHRS and CDR2 is YFSETQ. The CDR3 is made up of 15 amino acids. This chain's CDR3 is CASKPGPEPYYGYTF. In DNA form, the CDR3 reads TGCGCCAGCAAACCGGGACCGGAGCCCTACTATGGCTACACCTTC.

This chain uses TRBV12-3 or TRBV12-4 with TRBJ2-7; the D is unclear. V shed 2 bases and J shed 3 bases, with 2 bases lying between them. The CDR3 consists of 11 residues. CDR3 in DNA: TGTGCCAGCAGTTTAAACTACGAGCAGTACTTC. Translating gives CASSLNYEQYF.

The CDR3 sequence is CASSSGRGEQYF. The CDR3 DNA reads TGTGCCAGCAGTTCCGGCCGGGGCGAGCAGTACTTC. The chain couples TRBV11-3 to TRBJ2-7, with a tentative D call TRBD2 (5 bases). The germline V gene has CDR1 SGHNT and CDR2 YENEEA. This CDR3 comprises 12 residues. The V and J ends lost 6 bases and 6 bases respectively, with 12 bases between them.

The chain employs TRBV28 and TRBJ2-4, with a weak D call TRBD2 (6 bases). Germline loops: CDR1 MDHEN, CDR2 SYDVKM. The CDR3 totals 16 residues. V was shortened by 5 bases and J by 0 bases, with 14 bases between the two germline ends. This chain's CDR3 is CASSTSGPVAKNIQYF. The CDR3 DNA is TGTGCCAGCAGTACGAGCGGGCCTGTAGCCAAAAACATTCAGTACTTC.

This clone has just a few counts. The V and J genes are TRBV7-2 and TRBJ2-1; D is uncertain. Trimming shortened V by 5 bases and J by 2 bases, and 4 bases separated the two germline ends. This CDR3 contains 12 residues. Germline V lookup: CDR1 SGHTA, CDR2 FQGNSA. CDR3 sequence (DNA): TGTGCCAGCAGCCAAGCCTACAATGAGCAGTTCTTC. This gives the protein CASSQAYNEQFF.

The chain combines TRBV18 with TRBJ1-2, with a tentative D call TRBD1 (6 bases). Germline lookup yields CDR1 KGHSH and CDR2 LQKENI. V lost 3 bases and J lost 4, with 18 bases in between. The length of the CDR3 is 16 residues. The CDR3 DNA is TGTGCCAGCTCACCTTTAGACGGACAGCACCTCTATGGCTACACCTTC. This gives the protein CASSPLDGQHLYGYTF.

The chain couples TRBV18 to TRBJ1-1, with TRBD1 as a possible D gene (5 bases). Germline CDR1 is KGHSH and CDR2 is LQKENI. V was trimmed by 5 bases and J by 4 bases, leaving 17 bases between them. CDR3 length equals 15 residues. The CDR3 nucleotides read TGTGCCAGCTCAAACGCAGGACAACGGGGCACTGAAGCTTTCTTT. Translated: CASSNAGQRGTEAFF.

The chain employs TRBV27 and TRBJ1-5; 8 nucleotides agree with TRBD1. J lost 4 bases, V lost 6 bases, and 8 bases had no gene match. This CDR3 region has 15 residues. Germline values: CDR1 MNHEY, CDR2 SMNVEV (reference sequence). As DNA, the CDR3 is TGTGCCAGCAGATCCGGGACAGGAGATAATCAGCCCCAGCATTTT. This encodes CASRSGTGDNQPQHF.

CDR3 amino acids: CASSQGGRQETQYF. The CDR3 bases are TGTGCCAGCAGCCAAGGGGGCAGGCAAGAGACCCAGTACTTC. V is TRBV7-3 and J is TRBJ2-5; TRBD1 agrees at 7 bases. Per germline, CDR1 SGHTA and CDR2 FQGTGA. This CDR3 contains 14 residues. V was clipped by 5 bases and J by 2 bases; unmatched bases: 5.

This chain uses TRBV28 with TRBJ1-3; 8 bases fit TRBD1. CDR1 and CDR2 (germline): MDHEN, SYDVKM. Germline trimming cut 5 bases from V and 0 bases from J; bases unmatched to any gene: 6. The CDR3 extends over 16 amino acids. The CDR3 spells CASSDRQGASGNTIYF. The CDR3 coding sequence is TGTGCCAGCAGTGACCGTCAGGGGGCCTCTGGAAACACCATATATTTT. Filled out from reference TRBV28 and TRBJ1-3, the complete variable domain reads DVKVTQSSRYLVKRTGEKVFLECVQDMDHENMFWYRQDPGLGLRLIYFSYDVKMKEKGDIPEGYSVSREKKERFSLILESASTNQTSMYLCASSDRQGASGNTIYFGEGSWLTVV.

The chain couples TRBV12-5 to TRBJ1-1; no clear D. V shed 6 bases and J shed 1 base, with 12 bases lying between them. CDR1 and CDR2 (germline): LGHNT, FRNRAP. The CDR3 loop spans 14 amino acids. The CDR3 DNA sequence: TGTGCTAGTGGCTCGGAGGGCACGAACACTGAAGCTTTCTTT. Residues: CASGSEGTNTEAFF.

This sequence joins TRBV7-2 and TRBJ1-2; maybe TRBD1 (6 bases). Germline V gene lookup returns CDR1 SGHTA and CDR2 FQGNSA. Between the trimmed V and J ends, which lost 4 bases and 0 bases, there was a span of 12 bases. The CDR3 is 15 residues long. CDR3 nucleotide sequence: TGTGCCAGCAGCTATAGGACAGACACTAACTATGGCTACACCTTC. It yields the protein CASSYRTDTNYGYTF. The full variable domain, its missing parts supplied by reference TRBV7-2 and TRBJ1-2, is GAGVSQSPSNKVTEKGKDVELRCDPISGHTALYWYRQSLGQGLEFLIYFQGNSAPDKSGLPSDRFSAERTGGSVSTLTIQRTQQEDSAVYLCASSYRTDTNYGYTFGSGTRLTVV.

The gene calls are TRBV27 and TRBJ1-6; D not resolved. There are 16 residues in the CDR3. Trimming removed 0 bases from V and 9 bases from J, with 15 bases in between. Germline CDR1 and CDR2: MNHEY and SMNVEV (reference sequence). The CDR3 is CASSLSATLEASPLHF. The CDR3 coding sequence is TGTGCCAGCAGTTTATCAGCGACCCTGGAGGCTTCACCCCTCCACTTT.

V usage is TRBV28 and J usage is TRBJ1-1; maybe TRBD1 (5 bases). Germline V gene lookup returns CDR1 MDHEN and CDR2 SYDVKM. There are 14 residues in the CDR3. V lost 7 bases to trimming and J lost 1 base, with 13 bases between them. The CDR3 DNA reads as TGTGCCAGCACCTCGGGGGGGACGAACACTGAAGCTTTCTTT. Translated: CASTSGGTNTEAFF.

The chain couples TRBV5-1 to TRBJ1-5; the match to TRBD1 covers 8 bases. The CDR3 has 14 residues. Germline loops: CDR1 SGHRS, CDR2 YFSETQ. J was trimmed by 7 bases and V by 4 bases; bases with no gene match: 7. CDR3 protein: CASSPDRAGQPQHF. For the CDR3, the DNA is TGCGCCAGCAGCCCGGACAGGGCTGGACAGCCCCAGCATTTT.

The rearrangement joins TRBV27 to TRBJ2-7; 7 nucleotides align to TRBD2. J lost 4 bases, V lost 3 bases, and 9 bases had no gene match. Looked up from germline, CDR1 is MNHEY and CDR2 is SMNVEV (reference sequence). The CDR3 consists of 15 residues. CDR3 in DNA: TGTGCCAGCAGTTTTGGGAGACTAGCTTCGTACGAGCAGTACTTC. Protein product: CASSFGRLASYEQYF.

The CDR3 protein is CASETDRGQGYGYTF. The DNA for the CDR3 is TGTGCCAGCGAAACAGACAGGGGGCAAGGCTATGGCTACACCTTC. This chain connects TRBV28 to TRBJ1-2; TRBD1 matches 10 bases. Germline-derived CDR1 and CDR2 are MDHEN and SYDVKM. The CDR3 spans 15 residues. V dropped 8 bases and J dropped 4; count of bases not matched to a gene: 10.

The genes are TRBV6-5 and TRBJ2-7; weak D call: TRBD1 (5 bases). V lost 0 bases, J lost 2 bases, and 11 bases lay in between. The CDR3 is 15 amino acids. CDR1 and CDR2 (germline): MNHEY, SVGAGI. CDR3 amino acids: CASSYSATVTYEQYF. CDR3 DNA: TGTGCCAGCAGTTACTCTGCGACAGTTACCTACGAGCAGTACTTC.

V usage is TRBV9 and J usage is TRBJ2-1, with D perhaps given as TRBD1 or TRBD2 (5 bases each). Trimming removed 4 bases at V and 9 bases at J, with 11 bases between. Germline values: CDR1 SGDLS, CDR2 YYNGEE. This CDR3 has 12 residues. CDR3 DNA sequence: TGTGCCAGCAGCCCCCTGGGGGTTGAGCAGTTCTTC. Translation: CASSPLGVEQFF.

V gene TRBV2 combines with J gene TRBJ2-1; TRBD2 agrees at 8 bases. The J segment lost 7 bases and the V segment lost 6 bases, leaving 8 bases of the junction unmatched. CDR3 length equals 14 residues. Per the germline V gene, CDR1 is SNHLY and CDR2 is FYNNEI. This CDR3 reads CASSLGLAGNEQFF. The DNA of the CDR3 is TGTGCCAGCAGCCTTGGGCTAGCGGGTAATGAGCAGTTCTTC.

This chain uses TRBV18 with TRBJ1-2; 7 bases are shared with TRBD1. V lost 2 bases to trimming and J lost 0 bases; unmatched junction nucleotides: 6. The germline V gene has CDR1 KGHSH and CDR2 LQKENI. CDR3 length: 16 residues. This CDR3 is CASSPLGQSTNYGYTF. As DNA, the CDR3 is TGTGCCAGCTCACCATTGGGACAGTCAACTAACTATGGCTACACCTTC.